The sequence of this TCR beta chain was determined in a study of CD8+CD57+ T cells in acquired aplastic anemia. Study-level information: Yields of DNA that came from sorted CD4+ and CD8+ cells averaged roughly 3 ug.

This CDR3 spans 14 amino acids. Points on this clonotype: One base away lies a much larger clone, so this may be a sequencing read error.

Patients sequenced had flow cytometry evidence of CD8+CD57+ cell expansion. Diagnosis of severe acquired aplastic anemia applied to all patients. The template used for profiling TCR beta VDJ and CDR3 was genomic DNA. TCRdb processed the reads anew with MiXCR; each CDR3 protein has one entry. The sample shows approximately 190,000 distinct CDR3 sequences, 48% of them seen only once. The material sequenced was sorted CD4+, CD8+, or CD8+CD57+ T cells (not recorded which) from PBMCs. The chain is built from TRBV12-3 or TRBV12-4 and TRBJ2-3, with D possibly matching TRBD2 (5 bases). The source of this sequence is a human donor with aplastic anemia. CDR3 coding DNA: TGTGCCAGCAGGTTAGCGCCGGCGATAGATACGCAGTATTTT. Its protein is CASRLAPAIDTQYF.